The next 18 T cell receptor beta chains were all read from a single sample in a study of CD8+CD57+ T cells in acquired aplastic anemia. CDR3 and TCR beta VDJ profiling relied on genomic DNA as the template. In TCRdb, the reads were re-called with MiXCR into one record per CDR3 protein. Of about 270,000 distinct CDR3 sequences listed, around 60% are singletons. The sequencing input was sorted CD4+, CD8+, or CD8+CD57+ T cells (not recorded which) from PBMCs. Receptors originate from a human donor with severe aplastic anemia or a healthy control (not recorded which).

The V call is TRBV7-9, the J call TRBJ1-1; 8 bases are shared with TRBD1. The CDR3 is 12 amino acids. The ends lost 6 bases at V and 6 bases at J; junction bases unmatched: 3. Per germline, CDR1 SEHNR and CDR2 FQNEAQ (reference sequence). The CDR3 here is CASRGQAAEAFF. The CDR3 nucleotides read TGTGCCAGCAGGGGACAGGCAGCTGAAGCTTTCTTT.

The CDR3: CASSPRPRAPYEQYF. In DNA, the CDR3 is TGTGCCAGCAGCCCCCGTCCGAGGGCCCCCTACGAGCAGTACTTC. V gene TRBV7-2 combines with J gene TRBJ2-7, with D possibly being TRBD2 (5 bases). Looked up from germline, CDR1 is SGHTA and CDR2 is FQGNSA. The CDR3 contains 15 residues. Trimming stripped 5 bases from V and 2 bases from J, with 16 bases between.

The genes are TRBV10-3 and TRBJ1-2, with TRBD1 matching over 7 bases. This CDR3 is built from 13 residues. Germline V gene lookup returns CDR1 ENHRY and CDR2 SYGVKD. J was trimmed by 7 bases and V by 8 bases; bases with no gene match: 10. CDR3 sequence (DNA): TGTGCCATCCGGAGGGAAGGGGGCACTGGCTACACCTTC. Its protein is CAIRREGGTGYTF.

Turning to this clonotype: This sequence may be a read error, since a much larger clone differs from it by one base. The chain recombines TRBV11-2 with TRBJ2-3; weak D call: TRBD2 (5 bases). The CDR3 extends over 15 amino acids. The V and J ends lost 4 bases and 5 bases respectively, with 16 bases between them. Germline loops: CDR1 SGHAT, CDR2 FQNNGV. The CDR3 DNA is TGTGCCAGCAGCTCAACCCAAAGAGGGCAAGATACGCAGTATTTT. Protein: CASSSTQRGQDTQYF.

The CDR3 loop reads CASSTGQGGNEQFF. The CDR3 bases are TGCGCCAGCAGCACGGGACAGGGGGGAAATGAGCAGTTCTTC. This sequence joins TRBV5-1 and TRBJ2-1; 11 bases align to TRBD1. Germline V CDR1 and CDR2: SGHRS, YFSETQ. CDR3 length: 14 residues. V gave up 4 bases and J gave up 7 bases; unmatched junction bases: 4.

This clonotype was picked up many times. The chain's CDR3 is CASSEFAGSRETQYF. DNA for the CDR3: TGTGCCAGCAGTGAATTTGCTGGGTCCCGAGAGACCCAGTACTTC. The chain carries TRBV2 and TRBJ2-5; D is uncertain. Trimming took 2 bases from V and 4 from J, leaving 14 bases between them. There are 15 residues in the CDR3. From germline, CDR1 is SNHLY and CDR2 FYNNEI.

This clonotype was recorded many times. The chain recombines TRBV6-5 with TRBJ1-1, with a weak D call TRBD1 (5 bases). Germline CDR1 MNHEY, CDR2 SVGAGI. The CDR3 has 13 amino acids. V dropped 4 bases and J dropped 3 bases, with 9 bases sitting between them. The CDR3 spells CASSFRGHTEAFF. In DNA form, the CDR3 reads TGTGCCAGCAGTTTTAGGGGACACACTGAAGCTTTCTTT.

The V call is TRBV10-3, the J call TRBJ1-2; D not certain. CDR1 is ENHRY and CDR2 is SYGVKD in the germline V gene. Trimming removed 5 bases at V and 0 bases at J, with 13 bases between. The CDR3 is 15 residues long. The CDR3 region has the DNA TGTGCCATCAGTACATCCGGGCCTTCTAACTATGGCTACACCTTC. Its translation is CAISTSGPSNYGYTF.

CDR3 sequence: CSAREGSANYGYTF. CDR3 DNA: TGCAGTGCTAGAGAAGGGTCAGCTAACTATGGCTACACCTTC. This chain links TRBV20-1 with TRBJ1-2; no reliable D call. This CDR3 has 14 residues. The germline V and J ends were trimmed by 0 bases and 0 bases, with 8 bases remaining between them. Germline V gene sequence: CDR1 DFQATT, CDR2 SNEGSKA (reference sequence).

The table lists this clonotype with many counts. The chain recombines TRBV20-1 with TRBJ1-6, with 9 bases identical to TRBD1. The CDR3 contains 17 residues. The V and J ends lost 2 bases and 6 bases, in that order; junction bases with no gene match: 11. Per the germline V gene, CDR1 is DFQATT and CDR2 is SNEGSKA (reference sequence). CDR3 sequence reads: CSARKTGQGEGNSPLHF. CDR3 DNA: TGCAGTGCTAGAAAGACGGGACAGGGAGAGGGTAATTCACCCCTCCACTTT.

As regards this clonotype: With a much larger clone just one base away, this may be a read error. The chain has TRBV6-1 and TRBJ1-5, with D possibly being TRBD1 (5 bases). CDR1 and CDR2 (germline): MNHNS, SASEGT. CDR3 size: 13 residues. V lost 2 bases and J lost 7, with 9 bases in between. The CDR3, as DNA: TGTGCCAGCAGTGAAAGGCGGGGGCAGCCCCAGCATTTT. It yields the protein CASSERRGQPQHF.

The sample holds a few counts of this clonotype. The chain recombines TRBV6-2 or TRBV6-3 with TRBJ1-5; D call uncertain. The CDR3 has 15 residues. V dropped 1 base and J dropped 2 bases, with 9 bases sitting between them. The germline CDR1 and CDR2 sequences are MNHEY and SVGEGT. The CDR3 coding sequence is TGTGCCAGCAGTTACTTCTCGGATGGCAATCAGCCCCAGCATTTT. Translated: CASSYFSDGNQPQHF.

This clonotype was picked up many times. The V call is TRBV6-5, the J call TRBJ2-7; 7 bases match TRBD1. Trimming removed 7 bases from V and 6 bases from J; junction bases left unmatched: 6. CDR1 is MNHEY, CDR2 SVGAGI, per germline. The CDR3 has 12 amino acids. The CDR3 nucleotides read TGTGCCAGCACGAGGGCAGGGGGCGAGCAGTACTTC. Encoded protein: CASTRAGGEQYF.

The chain carries TRBV29-1 and TRBJ1-1; D call uncertain. The germline CDR1 and CDR2 sequences are SQVTM and ANQGSEA. The CDR3 is made up of 11 amino acids. V lost 4 bases, J lost 1 base, and 4 bases lay in between. Here the CDR3 reads CSVVGNTEAFF. The CDR3 nucleotides read TGCAGCGTTGTTGGGAACACTGAAGCTTTCTTT.

The rearrangement links TRBV5-5 to TRBJ2-7; possible D gene TRBD2, 6 bases. The V gene lost 3 bases and the J gene lost 0 bases, with 16 bases spanning the gap. Germline CDR1 is SGHKS and CDR2 is YYEKEE (reference sequence). This CDR3 is built from 16 residues. CDR3 amino acids: CASSWGDLTPSYEQYF. The CDR3 bases are TGTGCCAGCAGCTGGGGGGATCTCACCCCCTCCTACGAGCAGTACTTC.

This clonotype was observed a single time. The chain recombines TRBV20-1 with TRBJ2-7; D not certain. The CDR3 totals 13 residues. V shed 7 bases and J shed 4 bases, with 17 bases lying between them. Per germline, CDR1 DFQATT and CDR2 SNEGSKA (reference sequence). The CDR3, as DNA: TGCAGTGATAGTAGAAGGGATCCGTACGAGCAGTACTTC. Amino acids: CSDSRRDPYEQYF.

This chain connects TRBV6-5 to TRBJ1-6; TRBD1 is a possible D gene (5 bases). This CDR3 has 15 amino acids. V was cut by 0 bases and J by 6 bases, with 9 bases left in between. Germline V CDR1 and CDR2: MNHEY, SVGAGI. The CDR3 loop is CASSYSIGGNSPLHF. The CDR3 nucleotides are TGTGCCAGCAGTTACTCGATTGGGGGTAATTCACCCCTCCACTTT.

The chain combines TRBV7-2 with TRBJ2-7; a weak D match, TRBD2 (6 bases). Germline assignment: CDR1 SGHTA and CDR2 FQGNSA. The CDR3 contains 13 residues. Between the trimmed V and J ends, which lost 4 bases and 2 bases, there was a span of 9 bases. CDR3 bases: TGTGCCAGCAGCTGGGACTCCGCCTACGAGCAGTACTTC. This sequence encodes CASSWDSAYEQYF.